Listed below are T cell receptor beta chains from one sample, sequenced in a study of response to subunit inactivated influenza vaccine. TCRdb recomputed calls from the RT-PCR reads with MiXCR, one row per CDR3 protein. The table lists about 190,000 distinct CDR3 sequences, roughly an eighth of them singletons. The sample consisted of CD8+ T cells sorted from PBMCs, taken approximately 5 days after vaccination. Receptor source: a man in his forties or fifties who received an inactivated influenza vaccine. The CDR3 runs from the conserved cysteine through the conserved F or W. D genes are given only for firm matches. Some rows mark clone size as missing; the rest say once, few, many or name a class of expanded clone.

clone size	D gene	J gene	V gene	CDR3 DNA	CDR3 protein
NA	NA	TRBJ2-7	TRBV5-1	TGCGCCAGCAGCTTTAGTACAGGGCAGTACGAGCAGTACTTC	CASSFSTGQYEQYF
NA	NA	TRBJ1-1	TRBV7-9	TGTGCCAGCAGCTTAGTGGTGGGATGGACTGAAGCTTTCTTT	CASSLVVGWTEAFF
few	NA	TRBJ1-2	TRBV4-1	TGCGCCAGCAGCCAAGACAGGCGACTGGATGGCTACACCTTC	CASSQDRRLDGYTF
few	TRBD2	TRBJ2-7	TRBV18	TGTGCCAGCTCACCGAACTTAAGCGGGAGTGGCGGCTACGAGCAGTACTTC	CASSPNLSGSGGYEQYF
many	TRBD2	TRBJ2-1	TRBV4-3	TGTGCCAGCAGCCAAGGACTAGCGGGGTACAATGAGCAGTTCTTC	CASSQGLAGYNEQFF
NA	TRBD2	TRBJ2-1	TRBV20-1	TGCAGTGCCGTTAGCGGGGGGCTCGATTTCTTC	CSAVSGGLDFF
NA	TRBD2	TRBJ2-7	TRBV27	TGTGCCAGCAGTTTCCAGCGGGGGTACGAGCAGTACTTC	CASSFQRGYEQYF
NA	NA	TRBJ1-5	TRBV20-1	TGCAGTGCTACCCTGACAGGCTATAGCAATCAGCCCCAGCATTTT	CSATLTGYSNQPQHF
NA	NA	TRBJ2-1	TRBV6-2/TRBV6-3	TGTGCCAGCAGTTACTCGATCTCCCCCCACAATGGGCAGTTCTTC	CASSYSISPHNGQFF
NA	TRBD2	TRBJ2-3	TRBV15	TGTGCCACCAGCAGAGATCTAGCGGGGGGCACAGATACGCAGTATTTT	CATSRDLAGGTDTQYF
few	NA	TRBJ1-6	TRBV7-2	TGTGCCAGCAGCTTAGAACGGCCGTCCTATAATTCACCCCTCCACTTT	CASSLERPSYNSPLHF
many	NA	TRBJ2-7	TRBV6-2/TRBV6-3	TGTGCCAGCAGTCGCCGGGGATCCATCTACGAGCAGTACTTC	CASSRRGSIYEQYF
few	NA	TRBJ2-7	TRBV5-5	TGTGCCAGCAGCTTGGCCCCGGCACGCTACGAGCAGTACTTC	CASSLAPARYEQYF
few	NA	TRBJ2-1	TRBV28	TGTGCCAGCAGCCGACCACGCAATGAGCAGTTCTTC	CASSRPRNEQFF
few	NA	TRBJ1-6	TRBV6-1	TGTGCCAGCAGCGGATCGGTCGGGTCACCCCTCCACTTT	CASSGSVGSPLHF
NA	NA	TRBJ2-1	TRBV20-1	TGCAGTGCTAGAGCGACTCTAGAACTCTACAATGAGCAGTTCTTC	CSARATLELYNEQFF
NA	NA	TRBJ1-5	TRBV18	TGTGCCAGCTCACCGGAGGGTAACAATCAGCCCCAGCATTTT	CASSPEGNNQPQHF
NA	NA	TRBJ2-5	TRBV9	TGTGCCAGCAGCGACAGGGTCTCAGAGACCCAGTACTTC	CASSDRVSETQYF
NA	TRBD1	TRBJ1-1	TRBV2	TGTGCCAGCAGTGAAGCGCTCGACAGGGCGAACACTGAAGCTTTCTTT	CASSEALDRANTEAFF
NA	TRBD1	TRBJ2-5	TRBV4-2	TGTGCCAGCAGCCAGAGGGGACAGGGAATCGAGACCCAGTACTTC	CASSQRGQGIETQYF
few	NA	TRBJ2-3	TRBV5-1	TGCGCCAGCAGCCCGACGGACTTGGATACGCAGTATTTT	CASSPTDLDTQYF
NA	NA	TRBJ2-7	TRBV11-2	TGTGCCAGCAGCTTGTTACAGCCTACGGAGCAGTACTTC	CASSLLQPTEQYF